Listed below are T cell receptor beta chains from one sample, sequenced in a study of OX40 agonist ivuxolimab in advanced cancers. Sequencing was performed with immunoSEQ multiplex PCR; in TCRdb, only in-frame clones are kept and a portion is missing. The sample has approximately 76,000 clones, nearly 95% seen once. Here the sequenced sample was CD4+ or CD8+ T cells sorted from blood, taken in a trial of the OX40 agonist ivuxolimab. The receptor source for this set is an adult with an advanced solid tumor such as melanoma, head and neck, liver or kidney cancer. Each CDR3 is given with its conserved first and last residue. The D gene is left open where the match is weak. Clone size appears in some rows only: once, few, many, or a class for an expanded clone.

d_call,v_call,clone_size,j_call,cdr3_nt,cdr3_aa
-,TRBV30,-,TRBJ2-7,TGTGCCACCGATCGGGCGACCGGGGGAGACGAGCAGTACTTC,CATDRATGGDEQYF
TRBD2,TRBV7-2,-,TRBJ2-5,TGTGCCAGCAGCTTCCGACTACTTCGGGAGGTCGGAGAGACCCAGTACTTC,CASSFRLLREVGETQYF
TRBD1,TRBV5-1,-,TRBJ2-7,TGCGCCAGCAGCTTGGCCCACTTTGGACAGGGGTCCTACGAGCAGTACTTC,CASSLAHFGQGSYEQYF
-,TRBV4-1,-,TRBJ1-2,TGCGCCAGTAGGGGTCGGGACGGAGTAAACTATGGCTACACCTTC,CASRGRDGVNYGYTF
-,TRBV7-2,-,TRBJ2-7,TGTGCCAGCAGCACCCTCCGGAGTTACGAGCAGTACTTC,CASSTLRSYEQYF
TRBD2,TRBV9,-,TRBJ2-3,TGTGCCAGCAGCGCGAAATTAGCGGGAGGGCCTCTAGATACGCAGTATTTT,CASSAKLAGGPLDTQYF
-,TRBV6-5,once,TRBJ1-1,TGTGCCAGCAGCGACACCTTTGAAGCTTTCTTT,CASSDTFEAFF
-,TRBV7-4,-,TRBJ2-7,TGTGCCAGCAGCTCCCACAGCGGTTCCCTATTCCCGGGACTGGATTGCGAGCAGTACTTC,CASSSHSGSLFPGLDCEQYF
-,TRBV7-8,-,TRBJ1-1,TGTGCCAGCAGCACCTGGGGGACACTGAACACTGAAGCTTTCTTT,CASSTWGTLNTEAFF
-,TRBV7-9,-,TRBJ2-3,TGTGCCAGCAGCTTAGGAGGGTTGACACACTTCGTGGATACGCAGTATTTT,CASSLGGLTHFVDTQYF
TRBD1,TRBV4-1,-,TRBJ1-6,TGCGCCAGCAGCCACCAGATACCCGGACAGGCTAATTCACCCCTCCACTTT,CASSHQIPGQANSPLHF
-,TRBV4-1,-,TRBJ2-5,TGCGCCAGCAGCCAAGAAGGCATCCAAGAGACCCAGTACTTC,CASSQEGIQETQYF
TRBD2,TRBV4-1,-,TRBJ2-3,TGCGCCAGCAGCCAAGCGGGACTAGCTTCCGCCACAGATACGCAGTATTTT,CASSQAGLASATDTQYF
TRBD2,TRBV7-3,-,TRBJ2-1,TGTGCCAGCAGCCTTACTAGCGGGAGGGCCCATGAGCAGTTCTTC,CASSLTSGRAHEQFF
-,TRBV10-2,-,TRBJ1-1,TGCGCCAGCAGTGAAGGCATTCGGGGGGAAGCTTTCTTT,CASSEGIRGEAFF
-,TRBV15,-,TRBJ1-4,TGTGCCACCAGCTACCGGGGCCCTAATGAAAAACTGTTTTTT,CATSYRGPNEKLFF
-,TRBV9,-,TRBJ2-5,TGTGCCAGCAGCGCGGACAGCCAAGAGACCCAGTACTTC,CASSADSQETQYF
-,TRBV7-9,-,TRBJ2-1,TGTGCCAGCAGCCTTCCGGATCTTGAGCAGTTCTTC,CASSLPDLEQFF
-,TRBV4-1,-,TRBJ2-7,TGCGCCAGCAGCCAAATCTCCGACAGCTCCTACGAGCAGTACTTC,CASSQISDSSYEQYF
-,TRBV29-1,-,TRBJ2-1,TGCAGCGTTGAAGTTTTAGCCTATGAGCAGTTCTTC,CSVEVLAYEQFF